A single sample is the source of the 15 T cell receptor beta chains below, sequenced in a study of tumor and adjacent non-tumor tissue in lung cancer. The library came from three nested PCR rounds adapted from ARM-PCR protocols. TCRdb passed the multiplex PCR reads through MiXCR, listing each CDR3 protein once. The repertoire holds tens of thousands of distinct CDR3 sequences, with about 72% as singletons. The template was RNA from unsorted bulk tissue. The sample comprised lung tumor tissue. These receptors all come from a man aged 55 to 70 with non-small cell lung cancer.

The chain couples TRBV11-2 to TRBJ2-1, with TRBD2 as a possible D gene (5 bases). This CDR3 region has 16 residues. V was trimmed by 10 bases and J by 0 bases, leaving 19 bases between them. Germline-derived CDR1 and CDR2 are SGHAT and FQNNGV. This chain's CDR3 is CANGLERMSSYNEQFF. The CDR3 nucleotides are TGTGCCAACGGCTTAGAGCGGATGAGCTCCTACAATGAGCAGTTCTTC.

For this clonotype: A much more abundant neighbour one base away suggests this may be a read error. The CDR3 sequence is CASGFSGTGKGTQYF. The DNA for the CDR3 is TGTGCCAGCGGGTTCTCCGGGACAGGGAAAGGTACGCAGTATTTT. This chain joins TRBV28 and TRBJ2-3; 9 bases fit TRBD1. CDR3 length: 15 amino acids. The germline CDR1 and CDR2 sequences are MDHEN and SYDVKM. V gave up 8 bases and J gave up 8 bases; unmatched junction bases: 14.

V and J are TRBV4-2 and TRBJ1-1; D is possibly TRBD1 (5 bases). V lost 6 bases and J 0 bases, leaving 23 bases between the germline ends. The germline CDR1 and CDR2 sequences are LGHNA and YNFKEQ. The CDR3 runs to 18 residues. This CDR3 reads CASSNRLAGGGMNTEAFF. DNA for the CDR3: TGTGCCAGCAGTAACCGTTTAGCGGGGGGGGGAATGAACACTGAAGCTTTCTTT.

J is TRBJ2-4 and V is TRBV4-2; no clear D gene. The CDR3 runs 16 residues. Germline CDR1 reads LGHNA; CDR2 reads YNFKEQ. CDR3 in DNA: TGTGGAAGCAGCCAAGATGCGGTTCCCCCAGCGAACATTCAGTACTTC. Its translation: CGSSQDAVPPANIQYF.

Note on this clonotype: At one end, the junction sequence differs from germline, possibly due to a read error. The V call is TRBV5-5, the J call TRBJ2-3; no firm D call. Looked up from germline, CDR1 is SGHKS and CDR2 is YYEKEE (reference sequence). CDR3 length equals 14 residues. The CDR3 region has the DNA TGTGCCAGCAGCATGGAACCAAGCACAGATATGCAGTATTTT. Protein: CASSMEPSTDMQYF.

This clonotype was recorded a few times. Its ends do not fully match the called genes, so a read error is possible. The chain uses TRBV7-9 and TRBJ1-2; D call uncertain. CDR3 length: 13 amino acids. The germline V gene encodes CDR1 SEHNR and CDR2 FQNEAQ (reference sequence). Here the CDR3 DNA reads TGTGCCAGCAGCCTCGACGGAAACTATGGCTACGCCTTC. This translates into CASSLDGNYGYAF.

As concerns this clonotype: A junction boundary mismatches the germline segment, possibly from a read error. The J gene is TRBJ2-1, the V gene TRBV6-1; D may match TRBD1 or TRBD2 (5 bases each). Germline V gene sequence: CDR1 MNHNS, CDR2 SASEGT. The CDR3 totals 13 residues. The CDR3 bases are TGTACCAGCAGAACATGGGGGTCAAATGAGCAGTTCTTC. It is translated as CTSRTWGSNEQFF.

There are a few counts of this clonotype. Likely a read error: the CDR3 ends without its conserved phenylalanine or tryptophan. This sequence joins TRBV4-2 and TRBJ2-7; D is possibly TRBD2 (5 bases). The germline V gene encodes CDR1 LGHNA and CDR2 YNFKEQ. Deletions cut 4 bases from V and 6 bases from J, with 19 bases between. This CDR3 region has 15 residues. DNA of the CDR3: TGTGCCAGCAGCCTAATTAAGGACTCTGGGCGCGAGCAGTACTCC. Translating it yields CASSLIKDSGREQYS.

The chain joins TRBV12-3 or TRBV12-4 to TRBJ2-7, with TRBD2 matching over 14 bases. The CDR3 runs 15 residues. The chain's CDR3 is CVSTMRGLAGGEQYF. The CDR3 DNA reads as TGTGTCTCTACGATGCGAGGACTAGCGGGAGGCGAGCAGTACTTC.

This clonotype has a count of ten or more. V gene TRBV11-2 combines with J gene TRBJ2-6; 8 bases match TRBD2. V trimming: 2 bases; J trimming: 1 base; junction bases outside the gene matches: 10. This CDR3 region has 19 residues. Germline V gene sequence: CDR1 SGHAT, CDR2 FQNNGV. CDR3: CASSLSRRGAYSGANVLTF. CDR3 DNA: TGTGCCAGCAGCTTATCGCGGCGGGGGGCTTATTCTGGGGCCAACGTCCTGACTTTC.

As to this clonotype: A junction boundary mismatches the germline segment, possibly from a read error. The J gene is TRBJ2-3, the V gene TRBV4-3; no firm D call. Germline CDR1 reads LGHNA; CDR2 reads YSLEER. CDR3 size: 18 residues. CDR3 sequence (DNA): TGCGCCAGCAACCAAGTCTCGGCAGAGGCGACAAGTACAGATACGCAGTATTTT. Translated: CASNQVSAEATSTDTQYF.

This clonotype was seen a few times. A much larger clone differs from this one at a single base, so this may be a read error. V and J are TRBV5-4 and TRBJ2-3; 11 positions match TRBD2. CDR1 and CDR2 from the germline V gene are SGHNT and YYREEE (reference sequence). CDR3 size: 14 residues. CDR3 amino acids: CTSSGLAVTDTQYF. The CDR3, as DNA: TGTACCAGCTCGGGACTAGCGGTCACAGATACGCAGTATTTT. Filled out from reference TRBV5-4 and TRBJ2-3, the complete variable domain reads ETGVTQSPTHLIKTRGQQVTLRCSSQSGHNTVSWYQQALGQGPQFIFQYYREEENGRGNFPPRFSGLQFPNYSSELNVNALELDDSALYLCTSSGLAVTDTQYFGPGTRLTVL.

The CDR3 is CASKLTGVNTEAFF. In DNA, the CDR3 is TGTGCCAGCAAACTCACAGGGGTCAACACTGAAGCTTTCTTT. The rearrangement links TRBV12-3 or TRBV12-4 to TRBJ1-1; 7 bases are shared with TRBD1. V lost 7 bases and J lost 2; bases outside the gene matches: 7. The CDR3 is made up of 14 amino acids.

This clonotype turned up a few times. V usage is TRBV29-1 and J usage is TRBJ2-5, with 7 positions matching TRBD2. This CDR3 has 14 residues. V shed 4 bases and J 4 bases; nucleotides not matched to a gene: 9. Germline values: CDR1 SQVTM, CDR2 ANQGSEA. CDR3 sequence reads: CSVGLAGGLETQYF. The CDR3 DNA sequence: TGCAGCGTTGGACTAGCTGGAGGTCTAGAGACCCAGTACTTC.

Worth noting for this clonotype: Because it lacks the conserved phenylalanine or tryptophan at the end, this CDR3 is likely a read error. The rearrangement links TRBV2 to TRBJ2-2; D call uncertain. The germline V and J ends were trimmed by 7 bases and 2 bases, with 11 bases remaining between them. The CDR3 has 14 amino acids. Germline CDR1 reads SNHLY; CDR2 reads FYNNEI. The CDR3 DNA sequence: TGTGCCAGCAAACCGCAGGCTAACACCGGGGAGCTGTTTTCT. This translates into CASKPQANTGELFS.